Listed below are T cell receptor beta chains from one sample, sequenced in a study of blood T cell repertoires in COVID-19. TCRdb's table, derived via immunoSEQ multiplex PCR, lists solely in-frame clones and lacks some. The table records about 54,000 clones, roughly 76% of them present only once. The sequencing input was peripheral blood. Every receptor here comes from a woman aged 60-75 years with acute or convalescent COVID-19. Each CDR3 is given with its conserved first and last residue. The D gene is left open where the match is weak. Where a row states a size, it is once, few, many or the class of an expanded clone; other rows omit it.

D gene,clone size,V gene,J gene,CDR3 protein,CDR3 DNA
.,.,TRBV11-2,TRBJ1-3,CASSYDRVLHSGNTIYF,TGTGCCAGCAGCTATGACCGGGTTCTTCACTCTGGAAACACCATATATTTT
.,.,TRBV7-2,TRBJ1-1,CASSARTGNTEAFF,TGTGCCAGCAGCGCCCGGACGGGAAACACTGAAGCTTTCTTT
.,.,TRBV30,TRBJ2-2,CAWSVKAAVGELFF,TGTGCCTGGAGTGTAAAGGCAGCGGTCGGGGAGCTGTTTTTT
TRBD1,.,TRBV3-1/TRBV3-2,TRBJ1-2,CASSQGGTGRLANYGYTF,TGTGCCAGCAGCCAAGGGGGGACAGGACGCCTAGCTAACTATGGCTACACCTTC
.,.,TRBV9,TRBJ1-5,CASSAGLADQPQHF,TGTGCCAGCAGCGCGGGACTGGCCGATCAGCCCCAGCATTTT
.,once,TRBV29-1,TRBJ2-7,CSVPGTNYEQYF,TGCAGCGTTCCCGGGACAAACTACGAGCAGTACTTC
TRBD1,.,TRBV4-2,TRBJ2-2,CASSQQRGGTGTTGELFF,TGTGCCAGCAGCCAACAAAGAGGGGGGACAGGGACCACCGGGGAGCTGTTTTTT
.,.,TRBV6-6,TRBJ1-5,CASSPSRMQGSNQPQHF,TGTGCCAGCAGTCCTTCCAGGATGCAGGGGAGCAATCAGCCCCAGCATTTT
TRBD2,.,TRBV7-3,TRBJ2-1,CASSLIAGNAYNEQFF,TGTGCCAGCAGCTTAATAGCGGGGAACGCCTACAATGAGCAGTTCTTC
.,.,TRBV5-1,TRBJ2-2,CASSLERANTGELFF,TGCGCCAGCAGCTTGGAGAGGGCGAACACCGGGGAGCTGTTTTTT
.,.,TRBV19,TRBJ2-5,CASHGHIQETQYF,TGTGCCAGCCATGGGCATATCCAAGAGACCCAGTACTTC
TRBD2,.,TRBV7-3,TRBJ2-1,CASSLGLAGEGEQFF,TGTGCCAGCAGCTTAGGACTAGCGGGGGAGGGTGAGCAGTTCTTC
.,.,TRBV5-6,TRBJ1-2,CASSLSGSNYGYTF,TGTGCCAGCAGCTTGTCAGGGTCTAACTATGGCTACACCTTC
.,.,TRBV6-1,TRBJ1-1,CASSEAMNTEAFF,TGTGCCAGCAGTGAAGCTATGAACACTGAAGCTTTCTTT
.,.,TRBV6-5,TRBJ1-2,CATVEARTYGYTF,TGTGCCACCGTAGAGGCACGCACCTATGGCTACACCTTC